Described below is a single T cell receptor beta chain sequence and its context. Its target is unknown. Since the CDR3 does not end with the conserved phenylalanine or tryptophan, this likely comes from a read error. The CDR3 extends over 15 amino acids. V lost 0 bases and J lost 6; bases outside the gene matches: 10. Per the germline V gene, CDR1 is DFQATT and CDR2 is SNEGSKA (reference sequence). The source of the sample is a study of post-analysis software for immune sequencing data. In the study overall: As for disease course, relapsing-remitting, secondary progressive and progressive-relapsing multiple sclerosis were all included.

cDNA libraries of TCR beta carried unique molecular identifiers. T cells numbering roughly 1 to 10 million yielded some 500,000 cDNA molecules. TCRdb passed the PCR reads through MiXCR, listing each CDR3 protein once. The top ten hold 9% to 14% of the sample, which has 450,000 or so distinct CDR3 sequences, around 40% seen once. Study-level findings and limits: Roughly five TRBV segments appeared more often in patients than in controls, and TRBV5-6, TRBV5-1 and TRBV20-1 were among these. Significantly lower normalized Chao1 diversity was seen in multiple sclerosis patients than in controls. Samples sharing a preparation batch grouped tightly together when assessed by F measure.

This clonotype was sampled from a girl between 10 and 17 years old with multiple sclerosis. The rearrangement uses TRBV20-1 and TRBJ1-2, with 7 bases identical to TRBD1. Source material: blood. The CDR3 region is CSARDNNRGRDGYTV. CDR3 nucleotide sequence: TGCAGTGCTAGAGATAACAACAGGGGCCGTGATGGCTACACCGTC.